Sequencing of this T cell receptor beta chain was carried out in a study of blood T cell repertoires in COVID-19. Study details: Samples came from the United States, Italy and Spain, spanning acute and convalescent COVID-19. PBMCs, B-cell-depleted T cells, or T cells provided the cDNA or gDNA that made up the material.

The CDR3 totals 18 residues. The germline V and J ends were trimmed by 3 bases and 0 bases, with 20 bases remaining between them. Germline assignment: CDR1 MGHRA and CDR2 YSYEKL. The repertoire was sequenced with immunoSEQ multiplex PCR; TCRdb's copy has only in-frame clones and lacks some. The sample includes roughly 130,000 clones, around 87% of them seen just once. The sample taken for sequencing was peripheral blood. The sequence was obtained from a woman in her fifties or sixties with acute or convalescent COVID-19. V and J are TRBV4-1 and TRBJ2-5; D might be TRBD2 (6 bases). CDR3 coding DNA: TGCGCCAGCAGCCAGTCGGGGGTGGCGGGATCGTACCAAGAGACCCAGTACTTC. Translated, it gives CASSQSGVAGSYQETQYF.